The 5 T cell receptor beta chains below all came from one sample that was sequenced in a study of CD8+CD57+ T cells in acquired aplastic anemia. Profiles of TCR beta VDJ and CDR3 were generated from a genomic DNA template. TCRdb recomputed calls from the reads with MiXCR, one row per CDR3 protein. The sample contains 260,000 or so distinct CDR3 sequences, about 44% of which appear only once. All sequencing subjects had displayed CD8+CD57+ cell expansion on flow cytometry. Sequencing was performed on sorted CD4+, CD8+, or CD8+CD57+ T cells (not recorded which) from PBMCs. These TCRs come from a human donor with aplastic anemia.

CDR3 sequence (DNA): TGCAGTGCTAGATCGGTTCGGGACACGCTCTATGGCTACACCTTC. Translated: CSARSVRDTLYGYTF. The V gene is TRBV20-1, the J gene TRBJ1-2; D possibly corresponds to TRBD1 (6 bases). The CDR3 has 15 residues. Germline CDR1 reads DFQATT; CDR2 reads SNEGSKA (reference sequence). The V end lost 2 bases, the J end lost 4 bases, and 17 bases lay between the germline ends.

Comments on this clonotype: The conserved closing phenylalanine or tryptophan is absent in this CDR3, likely reflecting a read error. The chain is built from TRBV5-4 and TRBJ2-4; possibly TRBD1 or TRBD2 for D (5 bases each). The germline V and J ends were trimmed by 6 bases and 0 bases, with 10 bases remaining between them. CDR1 and CDR2 (germline): SGHNT, YYREEE (reference sequence). The CDR3 runs to 14 residues. CDR3 sequence (DNA): TGTGCCAGCACTCGGGGCCTAGCCAAAAACATTCAGTACCTC. Amino acid sequence: CASTRGLAKNIQYL.

On this clonotype: Since a much larger clone is just one base distant, this may be a read error. The chain employs TRBV7-9 and TRBJ2-7; D is uncertain. From germline, CDR1 is SEHNR and CDR2 FQNEAQ (reference sequence). CDR3 length: 15 amino acids. In nucleotides, the CDR3 is TGCGCCAGCAGCCAAGATCGCCCAGCTTCCTACGGGCAGTACTTC. It translates to CASSQDRPASYGQYF.

This clonotype showed up just a few times. This chain uses TRBV30 with TRBJ2-1, with D uncertain. The CDR3 is made up of 12 amino acids. CDR1 and CDR2 (germline): GTSNPN, SVGIG (reference sequence). The V end was cut by 0 bases, the J end by 7 bases, with 7 bases between. The CDR3, as DNA: TGTGCCTGGAGTGTAGGAGAAAATGAGCAGTTCTTC. This translates into CAWSVGENEQFF.

The rearrangement links TRBV15 to TRBJ1-3; the D is unclear. The germline V gene has CDR1 LNHNV and CDR2 YYDKDF (reference sequence). The CDR3 extends over 18 amino acids. V dropped 5 bases and J dropped 0 bases, with 20 bases sitting between them. CDR3 protein: CATSPPGRAALSGNTIYF. In nucleotides, the CDR3 is TGTGCCACCAGCCCTCCCGGGAGGGCCGCCCTCTCTGGAAACACCATATATTTT.